Following are 18 T cell receptor beta chains from one sample sequenced in a study of shared clonotypes between healthy human individuals. The repertoire was sequenced with immunoSEQ multiplex PCR; TCRdb's copy has only in-frame clones and lacks some. This repertoire shows about 2 million clones, 90% to 95% found once; its top ten account for approximately 0.13%. Sequenced sample: naive CD4+ T cells sorted from blood. Subset here: CD45RA+ positively selected. The receptors shown here come from a man aged 18 to 30 in good health.

In DNA form, the CDR3 reads TGCGCCAGCAGTGATATTGGGACAGGGACTGGGGGCACTGAAGCTTTCTTT. Protein sequence: CASSDIGTGTGGTEAFF. The chain combines TRBV10-1 with TRBJ1-1, with 9 bases matching TRBD1. This CDR3 region has 17 residues. V trimming: 3 bases; J trimming: 4 bases; junction bases outside the gene matches: 12. CDR1 is WNHNN, CDR2 SYGVQD, per germline (reference sequence).

The V gene is TRBV4-2, the J gene TRBJ2-3, with D uncertain. CDR3 size: 15 residues. CDR1 and CDR2 (germline): LGHNA, YNFKEQ. V lost 0 bases to trimming and J lost 0 bases, with 7 bases between them. CDR3 in DNA: TGTGCCAGCAGCCAAGAGGGATCTAGCACAGATACGCAGTATTTT. Amino acid sequence: CASSQEGSSTDTQYF.

The rearrangement joins TRBV6-1 to TRBJ2-5; D is perhaps TRBD1 (7 bases). This CDR3 has 14 residues. Looked up from germline, CDR1 is MNHNS and CDR2 is SASEGT. The V end lost 11 bases, the J end lost 5 bases, and 21 bases lay between the germline ends. This CDR3 is CASKAGGRRETQYF. CDR3 bases: TGTGCCTCAAAGGCAGGGGGGCGCCGGGAGACCCAGTACTTC.

The rearrangement links TRBV5-1 to TRBJ1-2; the D is unclear. The CDR3 is made up of 13 amino acids. V dropped 2 bases and J dropped 8 bases, with 13 bases sitting between them. Germline lookup yields CDR1 SGHRS and CDR2 YFSETQ. CDR3 loop: CASSFGDGLGYTF. CDR3 DNA: TGCGCCAGCAGCTTTGGGGATGGGCTCGGCTACACCTTC.

The chain joins TRBV5-1 to TRBJ1-2; D not certain. The CDR3 covers 15 residues. The V end was cut by 0 bases, the J end by 1 base, with 10 bases between. Germline V gives CDR1 SGHRS, CDR2 YFSETQ. CDR3 DNA: TGCGCCAGCAGCTTGGAACAGCCAAGTAACTATGGCTACACCTTC. Protein product: CASSLEQPSNYGYTF.

With respect to this clone: The sample holds other DNA sequences that translate to the same CDR3. The V gene is TRBV7-9, the J gene TRBJ1-4, with TRBD1 identical over 10 bases. Per the germline V gene, CDR1 is SEHNR and CDR2 is FQNEAQ (reference sequence). The CDR3 spans 15 residues. Losses at the gene ends were 5 bases for V and 2 bases for J; bases not matched to a gene: 2. For the CDR3, the DNA is TGTGCCAGCAGCCGACAGGGGGCGACTAATGAAAAACTGTTTTTT. This codes for CASSRQGATNEKLFF.

The chain joins TRBV10-2 to TRBJ1-2, with D perhaps matching TRBD1 (6 bases). With 6 bases removed from V and 3 bases from J, the gap between germline ends came to 17 bases. CDR3 length: 15 amino acids. Looked up from germline, CDR1 is WSHSY and CDR2 is SAAADI. The CDR3, as DNA: TGCGCCAGCAGAGGCACAGGGATCGGGGACTATGGCTACACCTTC. This translates into CASRGTGIGDYGYTF.

With respect to this clone: The same CDR3 is also encoded by other DNA sequences in this sample. This chain joins TRBV20-1 and TRBJ1-3; D is unresolved. The germline gives CDR1 DFQATT, CDR2 SNEGSKA (reference sequence). This CDR3 has 11 residues. Trimming took 6 bases from V and 4 from J, leaving 7 bases between them. The CDR3 sequence: CSARSGNTIYF. The CDR3 DNA follows: TGCAGTGCCCGGTCCGGAAACACCATATATTTT.

The J gene is TRBJ2-3, the V gene TRBV19, with 8 bases lining up with TRBD1. The germline V gene has CDR1 LNHDA and CDR2 SQIVND (reference sequence). V dropped 5 bases and J dropped 2; count of bases not matched to a gene: 6. The CDR3 runs to 15 residues. The CDR3 DNA follows: TGTGCCAGTAGTTTAGGGGACAGGCTCACAGATACGCAGTATTTT. This translates into CASSLGDRLTDTQYF.

This clone occurred once. This chain connects TRBV30 to TRBJ2-7; TRBD1 aligns across 7 bases. The CDR3 totals 13 residues. With 4 bases clipped from V and 6 bases from J, the junction kept 9 bases outside the gene matches. The germline V gene encodes CDR1 GTSNPN and CDR2 SVGIG (reference sequence). The CDR3 coding sequence is TGTGCCTGGACCAACAGGGGCCCCTCCGAGCAGTACTTC. Protein product: CAWTNRGPSEQYF.

The rearrangement joins TRBV6-5 to TRBJ1-2; possibly TRBD1 for D (6 bases). This CDR3 comprises 15 residues. CDR1 and CDR2 (germline): MNHEY, SVGAGI. The V end was cut by 8 bases, the J end by 7 bases, with 23 bases between. The CDR3 loop is CASLPPAVGASGYTF. DNA of the CDR3: TGTGCCAGCTTACCCCCGGCCGTGGGGGCGTCTGGCTACACCTTC.

This clone was detected only once. J is TRBJ2-2 and V is TRBV4-3; 10 bases agree with TRBD2. Germline loops: CDR1 LGHNA, CDR2 YSLEER. V dropped 2 bases and J dropped 5; count of bases not matched to a gene: 5. The CDR3 spans 16 residues. The CDR3 DNA is TGCGCCAGCAGCCAATTGAGCGGGAGGGATACCGGGGAGCTGTTTTTT. This encodes CASSQLSGRDTGELFF.

This rearrangement joins TRBV5-8 to TRBJ1-6; no clear D. The CDR3 consists of 15 residues. Germline V gene data show CDR1 as SGHTS and CDR2 as YDEGEE. Deletions cut 0 bases from V and 7 bases from J, with 11 bases between. CDR3 coding DNA: TGTGCCAGCAGCTTGGCCCGGGGTCCCAATTCACCCCTCCACTTT. As protein: CASSLARGPNSPLHF.

This clone was seen a single time. Other DNA sequences in this specimen translate into the identical CDR3. The CDR3 DNA reads as TGTGCCAGCAGCTTAGAGGGGCTCACAGATACGCAGTATTTT. Translated: CASSLEGLTDTQYF. V and J are TRBV7-9 and TRBJ2-3, with a possible D match to TRBD1 (5 bases). Germline V gene data show CDR1 as SEHNR and CDR2 as FQNEAQ (reference sequence). The CDR3 loop spans 14 amino acids. The V end lost 1 base, the J end lost 2 bases, and 7 bases lay between the germline ends.

Remarks on this clone: This specimen includes other DNA sequences encoding the same CDR3. The J gene is TRBJ1-1, the V gene TRBV2; unclear D gene. Germline lookup yields CDR1 SNHLY and CDR2 FYNNEI. The ends were cut back, 4 bases at V and 1 base at J, with 7 bases in the middle. The CDR3 consists of 13 residues. CDR3 sequence: CASSVLGNTEAFF. CDR3 nucleotides: TGTGCCAGCAGTGTGTTAGGGAACACTGAAGCTTTCTTT.

The chain has TRBV27 and TRBJ2-7; TRBD1 aligns across 7 bases. Germline CDR1 reads MNHEY; CDR2 reads SMNVEV (reference sequence). With V trimmed by 6 bases and J by 4 bases, 6 bases remained unmatched. There are 13 residues in the CDR3. CDR3 region: CASSRRQGYEQYF. In nucleotides, the CDR3 is TGTGCCAGCAGCCGCCGACAGGGATACGAGCAGTACTTC.

The genes are TRBV11-2 and TRBJ2-7; unclear D gene. The CDR3 extends over 13 amino acids. Trimming took 0 bases from V and 8 from J, leaving 11 bases between them. Germline lookup yields CDR1 SGHAT and CDR2 FQNNGV. CDR3 sequence: CASSLEFDLQQYF. For the CDR3, the DNA is TGTGCCAGCAGCTTAGAATTCGACCTCCAGCAGTACTTC.

The chain joins TRBV13 to TRBJ1-2, with unresolved D. This CDR3 contains 15 residues. Germline assignment: CDR1 PRHDT and CDR2 FYEKMQ (reference sequence). V lost 6 bases and J lost 8, with 22 bases in between. The CDR3 DNA reads TGTGCCAGCAGTTCCCGACCCGGCCCCTATAGGGGCTACACCTTC. It encodes CASSSRPGPYRGYTF.